In this sample, the clone carrying this T cell receptor (beta chain) turned up many times. Its antigen is unknown. TCRdb reprocessed the 5' RACE reads via MiXCR and lists one record per CDR3 protein. The sample has 300,000 to 400,000 distinct CDR3 sequences; roughly 9% are singletons. This sample was included in a study of identical twins. General study results and limits: With monozygotic twins, out-of-frame TCR alpha sharing exceeded what models estimated. Interpretation of the results relied on cross-sectional statistical analysis and not on following the same donors. The presence of invariant MAIT and iNKT cells could partly confound analyses of zero-insertion sequences. Excess twin sharing in beta out-of-frame sequences was weaker.

This CDR3 is 16 amino acids long. CDR1 is KGHDR and CDR2 is SFDVKD in the germline V gene. After removal of 4 bases from V and 5 bases from J, the junction contained 9 bases not matched to a gene. The sequence was obtained from a woman aged 50 to 65 in good health. This chain joins TRBV24-1 and TRBJ2-5, with TRBD2 matching over 10 bases. The sequenced material came from naive T cells sorted from blood. The CDR3 sequence: CATSEALAGVGETQYF. As DNA, the CDR3 is TGTGCCACCAGTGAGGCCCTAGCGGGAGTGGGGGAGACCCAGTACTTC.